What follows are 23 T cell receptor beta chains derived from one specimen sequenced in a study of blood T cell repertoires in COVID-19. Generated by immunoSEQ multiplex PCR, the TCRdb table keeps only in-frame clones and is missing some. The sample has around 58,000 clones, more than 75% seen once. Material for sequencing was PBMCs or T cells enriched from blood (not recorded which). These receptor sequences come from a woman between 35 and 50 years old who had recovered from COVID-19.

The chain is built from TRBV11-2 and TRBJ2-4; possible D gene TRBD2, 6 bases. This CDR3 region has 17 residues. From germline, CDR1 is SGHAT and CDR2 FQNNGV. The V end was cut by 1 base, the J end by 1 base, with 14 bases between. CDR3 loop: CASSLGSTRMAKNIQYF. CDR3 coding DNA: TGTGCCAGCAGCTTAGGTTCGACTAGGATGGCCAAAAACATTCAGTACTTC. Looking up the rest from reference TRBV11-2 and TRBJ2-4 gives the full variable domain: EAGVAQSPRYKIIEKRQSVAFWCNPISGHATLYWYQQILGQGPKLLIQFQNNGVVDDSQLPKDRFSAERLKGVDSTLKIQPAKLEDSAVYLCASSLGSTRMAKNIQYFGAGTRLSVL.

The chain joins TRBV13 to TRBJ2-7; weak D call: TRBD2 (6 bases). Germline V gene data show CDR1 as PRHDT and CDR2 as FYEKMQ (reference sequence). This CDR3 has 14 residues. V lost 6 bases and J lost 3, with 15 bases in between. In DNA form, the CDR3 reads TGTGCCAGCAGACCCGGGACGGGACTCTACGAGCAGTACTTC. Protein product: CASRPGTGLYEQYF.

The chain combines TRBV19 with TRBJ1-2, with D maybe TRBD1 (6 bases). The CDR3 is made up of 13 amino acids. Trimming stripped 7 bases from V and 4 bases from J, with 13 bases between. The germline V gene has CDR1 LNHDA and CDR2 SQIVND (reference sequence). The CDR3: CASMAGEVYGYTF. In DNA, the CDR3 is TGTGCCAGTATGGCAGGGGAAGTCTATGGCTACACCTTC. Combining the CDR3 with reference TRBV19 and TRBJ1-2 gives the whole variable domain DGGITQSPKYLFRKEGQNVTLSCEQNLNHDAMYWYRQDPGQGLRLIYYSQIVNDFQKGDIAEGYSVSREKKESFPLTVTSAQKNPTAFYLCASMAGEVYGYTFGSGTRLTVV.

V usage is TRBV3-1 (or the pseudogene TRBV3-2) and J usage is TRBJ2-7; D is possibly TRBD1 (6 bases). V gave up 3 bases and J gave up 4 bases, with 13 bases separating them. The CDR3 totals 14 residues. CDR1 and CDR2 (germline): LGHDT, YNNKEL (reference sequence). The CDR3 here is CASSHRTVSYEQYF. The CDR3 coding sequence is TGTGCCAGCAGCCACCGGACAGTTTCTTACGAGCAGTACTTC.

The gene calls are TRBV29-1 and TRBJ2-1; 14 bases are shared with TRBD2. V was pared by 3 bases and J by 7 bases, with 8 bases of the junction left unmatched. Germline CDR1 and CDR2: SQVTM and ANQGSEA. CDR3 length equals 16 residues. CDR3 bases: TGCAGCGTTGAGTGGGGACTAGCGGGGGTTCGTAATGAGCAGTTCTTC. Encoded protein: CSVEWGLAGVRNEQFF.

V gene TRBV6-5 combines with J gene TRBJ1-2; 8 bases match TRBD1. The CDR3 sequence is 16 residues long. Per the germline V gene, CDR1 is MNHEY and CDR2 is SVGAGI. V shed 0 bases, J shed 4 bases, and the junction held 7 bases outside the gene matches. Written as DNA, the CDR3 is TGTGCCAGCAGTTACTCGGGGGACAGGAGCCGCTATGGCTACACCTTC. Translated, it gives CASSYSGDRSRYGYTF.

This clone was seen only once. The chain uses TRBV7-6 and TRBJ2-7; 8 nucleotides line up with TRBD2. Germline V gives CDR1 SGHVS, CDR2 FNYEAQ. The V and J ends lost 5 bases and 2 bases, in that order; junction bases with no gene match: 8. The length of the CDR3 is 15 residues. The CDR3 region has the DNA TGTGCCAGCAGCGAAGGAGCGGGGGCCACCTACGAGCAGTACTTC. This encodes CASSEGAGATYEQYF.

V and J are TRBV7-9 and TRBJ2-2; D uncertain. The CDR3 runs to 11 residues. V gave up 7 bases and J gave up 8 bases, with 8 bases separating them. Germline-derived CDR1 and CDR2 are SEHNR and FQNEAQ (reference sequence). The CDR3 DNA follows: TGTGCCAGCACCAGTAGTGGGGAGCTGTTTTTT. As protein: CASTSSGELFF.

The V call is TRBV13, the J call TRBJ2-6, with D unresolved. Germline-derived CDR1 and CDR2 are PRHDT and FYEKMQ (reference sequence). The CDR3 spans 16 residues. V was clipped by 7 bases and J by 2 bases, with 15 bases between them. The DNA of the CDR3 is TGTGCCAGCACCCGACGCCTCCGGGCTGGGGCCAACGTCCTGACTTTC. This codes for CASTRRLRAGANVLTF.

The genes are TRBV5-1 and TRBJ1-2; 9 nucleotides line up with TRBD1. The CDR3 has 15 residues. Germline loops: CDR1 SGHRS, CDR2 YFSETQ. Germline trimming cut 1 base from V and 3 bases from J; bases unmatched to any gene: 4. CDR3 sequence (DNA): TGCGCCAGCAGCTTGACAGGGGGCACAGACTATGGCTACACCTTC. As protein: CASSLTGGTDYGYTF.

The CDR3 DNA reads as TGTGCCAGCAGCTTGGGCCTAGCGGGGGACCTCTACGAGCAGTACTTC. This encodes CASSLGLAGDLYEQYF. The chain uses TRBV5-6 and TRBJ2-7; TRBD2 matches at 10 bases. There are 16 residues in the CDR3. Unmatched junction bases numbered 6, after V lost 0 bases and J lost 3 bases. CDR1 is SGHDT, CDR2 YYEEEE, per germline.

This clone was seen just once. The chain recombines TRBV11-2 with TRBJ2-1; weak D call: TRBD1 (6 bases). The CDR3 runs 18 residues. Germline V CDR1 and CDR2: SGHAT, FQNNGV. V shed 0 bases and J shed 0 bases, with 15 bases lying between them. CDR3 bases: TGTGCCAGCAGCTTAGATCTGTCAGGGGCCATCTCCTACAATGAGCAGTTCTTC. It translates to CASSLDLSGAISYNEQFF. The variable domain in full, with the rest retrieved from reference TRBV11-2 and TRBJ2-1, is EAGVAQSPRYKIIEKRQSVAFWCNPISGHATLYWYQQILGQGPKLLIQFQNNGVVDDSQLPKDRFSAERLKGVDSTLKIQPAKLEDSAVYLCASSLDLSGAISYNEQFFGPGTRLTVL.

This clone has a single count. V gene TRBV12-5 combines with J gene TRBJ1-1; 8 nucleotides align to TRBD1. Germline V gene data show CDR1 as LGHNT and CDR2 as FRNRAP. J gave up 4 bases and V 5 bases, and 3 bases lay outside the gene matches. This CDR3 is built from 13 residues. The CDR3 DNA follows: TGTGCTAGTGGTCAGGGGGCCGGCACTGAAGCTTTCTTT. Translated, it gives CASGQGAGTEAFF.

J is TRBJ1-4 and V is TRBV11-2; D possibly corresponds to TRBD1 (5 bases). CDR1 and CDR2 (germline): SGHAT, FQNNGV. The length of the CDR3 is 15 residues. Trimming pared 3 bases from V and 5 bases from J, leaving 13 bases between. The CDR3 nucleotides are TGTGCCAGCAGCTTCAAACACGGGGGAAATGAAAAACTGTTTTTT. The encoded protein is CASSFKHGGNEKLFF.

The gene calls are TRBV4-2 and TRBJ2-3; 8 bases match TRBD2. V was pared by 0 bases and J by 6 bases, with 14 bases of the junction left unmatched. The CDR3 is made up of 18 amino acids. Per the germline V gene, CDR1 is LGHNA and CDR2 is YNFKEQ. CDR3 sequence: CASSQDVPGLGARDTQYF. DNA of the CDR3: TGTGCCAGCAGCCAAGACGTGCCGGGACTAGGAGCGAGGGATACGCAGTATTTT.

This chain connects TRBV4-1 to TRBJ1-2; no reliable D call. Trimming removed 2 bases at V and 3 bases at J, with 7 bases between. This CDR3 region has 13 residues. CDR1 is MGHRA, CDR2 YSYEKL, per germline. The DNA for the CDR3 is TGCGCCAGCAGCCAAATTCAGGACTATGGCTACACCTTC. Its translation is CASSQIQDYGYTF.

This rearrangement joins TRBV5-1 to TRBJ2-3, with 14 bases matching TRBD2. The CDR3 has 17 amino acids. Germline V gives CDR1 SGHRS, CDR2 YFSETQ. V dropped 0 bases and J dropped 2; count of bases not matched to a gene: 2. The CDR3 DNA is TGCGCCAGCAGCTTGGCGACTAGCGGGGGGGACACAGATACGCAGTATTTT. This encodes CASSLATSGGDTDTQYF. Drawing the rest from reference TRBV5-1 and TRBJ2-3, the complete variable domain is KAGVTQTPRYLIKTRGQQVTLSCSPISGHRSVSWYQQTPGQGLQFLFEYFSETQRNKGNFPGRFSGRQFSNSRSEMNVSTLELGDSALYLCASSLATSGGDTDTQYFGPGTRLTVL.

The chain has TRBV27 and TRBJ2-4; the D is unclear. The length of the CDR3 is 16 residues. The germline V gene encodes CDR1 MNHEY and CDR2 SMNVEV (reference sequence). V shed 6 bases and J shed 0 bases, with 15 bases lying between them. The CDR3 coding sequence is TGTGCCAGCAGCCCCCTGTTACCGGTAGCCAAAAACATTCAGTACTTC. This codes for CASSPLLPVAKNIQYF.

CDR3 DNA sequence: TGTGCCAGCAGCCGGGACAGGGGTTCGCGGGGCTACACCTTC. This gives the protein CASSRDRGSRGYTF. The chain couples TRBV3-1 (or the pseudogene TRBV3-2) to TRBJ1-2, with 10 bases lining up with TRBD1. Trimming at V came to 4 bases and at J to 8 bases, leaving 7 bases not matched to a gene. The CDR3 length is 14 residues. Germline CDR1 and CDR2: LGHDT and YNNKEL (reference sequence).

V usage is TRBV12-5 and J usage is TRBJ2-2; 7 positions match TRBD1. Germline CDR1 is LGHNT and CDR2 is FRNRAP. The J segment lost 7 bases and the V segment lost 5 bases, leaving 16 bases of the junction unmatched. The length of the CDR3 is 17 residues. The CDR3 reads CASGTARGGAIGGELFF. The CDR3 DNA follows: TGTGCTAGTGGTACCGCTCGAGGGGGCGCGATTGGCGGGGAGCTGTTTTTT.

CDR3 DNA sequence: TGTGCCAGCCTATTTAGTGGGGGGTCAGCCACAGATACGCAGTATTTT. Protein: CASLFSGGSATDTQYF. The chain links TRBV7-2 to TRBJ2-3, with D possibly being TRBD2 (6 bases). In germline, CDR1 is SGHTA, CDR2 FQGNSA. V lost 8 bases, J lost 2 bases, and 20 bases lay in between. This CDR3 spans 16 amino acids. The full variable domain, its missing parts supplied by reference TRBV7-2 and TRBJ2-3, is GAGVSQSPSNKVTEKGKDVELRCDPISGHTALYWYRQSLGQGLEFLIYFQGNSAPDKSGLPSDRFSAERTGGSVSTLTIQRTQQEDSAVYLCASLFSGGSATDTQYFGPGTRLTVL.

V and J are TRBV12-3 or TRBV12-4 and TRBJ2-7, with D possibly TRBD1 on 6 matching bases. V was shortened by 4 bases and J by 4 bases, with 11 bases between the two germline ends. The CDR3 extends over 13 amino acids. The CDR3 region is CASSYRDPYEQYF. The CDR3, as DNA: TGTGCCAGCAGTTACAGGGATCCATACGAGCAGTACTTC.

The chain recombines TRBV19 with TRBJ1-1; a possible D gene is TRBD1 (6 bases). The CDR3 consists of 15 residues. Germline loops: CDR1 LNHDA, CDR2 SQIVND (reference sequence). V lost 6 bases and J 0 bases, leaving 14 bases between the germline ends. The CDR3 protein is CASSPSGGMNTEAFF. CDR3 DNA sequence: TGTGCCAGTAGCCCCTCGGGGGGCATGAACACTGAAGCTTTCTTT.